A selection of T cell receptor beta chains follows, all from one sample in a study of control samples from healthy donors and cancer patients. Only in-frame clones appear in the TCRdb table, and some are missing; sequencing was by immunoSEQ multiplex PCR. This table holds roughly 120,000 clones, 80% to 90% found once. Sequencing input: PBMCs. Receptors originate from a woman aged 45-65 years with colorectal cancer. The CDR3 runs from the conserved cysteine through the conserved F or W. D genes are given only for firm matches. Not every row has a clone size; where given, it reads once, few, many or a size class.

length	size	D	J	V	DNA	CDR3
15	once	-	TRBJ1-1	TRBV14	TGTGCCAGCAGCCAAGAGCGGTATCAATTCCGGGAAGCTTTCTTT	CASSQERYQFREAFF
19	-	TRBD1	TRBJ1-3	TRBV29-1	TGCAGCGTTGAATATCTTCTCCCCGGACAGGGGAATACTGGAAACACCATATATTTT	CSVEYLLPGQGNTGNTIYF
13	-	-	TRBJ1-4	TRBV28	TGTGCCAGCAGTCCCTCAATTAATGAAAAACTGTTTTTT	CASSPSINEKLFF
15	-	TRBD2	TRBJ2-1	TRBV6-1	TGTGCCAGCAGTGAAACTAGCGGAGGTTACAATGAGCAGTTCTTC	CASSETSGGYNEQFF
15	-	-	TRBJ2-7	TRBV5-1	TGCGCCAGCAGCTTGGGAGGACCGGCCTCCTACGAGCAGTACTTC	CASSLGGPASYEQYF
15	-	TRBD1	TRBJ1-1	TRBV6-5	TGTGCCAGCAGAGCCAGGGACAGGAGGAACACTGAAGCTTTCTTT	CASRARDRRNTEAFF
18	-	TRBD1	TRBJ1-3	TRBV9	TGTGCCAGCAGCGTAGACAGTGCAGGGGGCGATTCTGGAAACACCATATATTTT	CASSVDSAGGDSGNTIYF
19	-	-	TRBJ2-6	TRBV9	TGTGCCAGCAGCGTAGCTGCCCGGGATCCCAGCTCTGGGGCCAACGTCCTGACTTTC	CASSVAARDPSSGANVLTF
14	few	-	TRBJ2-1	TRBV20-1	TGCAGTGCTAGTAGTTTGCTTAGGGCGAATGAGCAGTTCTTC	CSASSLLRANEQFF
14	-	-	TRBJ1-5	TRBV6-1	TGTGCCAGCAGTGATGCAGGGCGCTATCAGCCCCAGCATTTT	CASSDAGRYQPQHF
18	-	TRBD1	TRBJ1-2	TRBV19	TGTGCCAGTAGCTTTTCCTGGGGACAGGGAACCACTAACTATGGCTACACCTTC	CASSFSWGQGTTNYGYTF
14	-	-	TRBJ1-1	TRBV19	TGTGCCAGTAGTATCTCAGGGGACCGCTTAGTGACTTTCTTT	CASSISGDRLVTFF
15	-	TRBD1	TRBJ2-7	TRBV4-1	TGCGCCAGCAGCCAGAGGACAGGGAGCCCCTACGAGCAGTACTTC	CASSQRTGSPYEQYF
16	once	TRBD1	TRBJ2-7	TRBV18	TGTGCCAGCTCACCACCGGTGGGACAGGGGGCCGAAGAGCAGTACTTC	CASSPPVGQGAEEQYF
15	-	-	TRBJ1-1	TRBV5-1	TGCGCCAGCAGCCCGAATGGGGTCTGGAACACTGAAGCTTTCTTT	CASSPNGVWNTEAFF
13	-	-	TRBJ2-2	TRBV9	TGTGCCAGCAGCGTAACGAACACCGGGGAGCTGTTTTTT	CASSVTNTGELFF
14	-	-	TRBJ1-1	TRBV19	TGTGCCAGTAGTTTTGGGACCGAGAACACTGAAGCTTTCTTT	CASSFGTENTEAFF
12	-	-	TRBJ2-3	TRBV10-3	TGTGCCATCAGTGGTAGCACAGATACGCAGTATTTT	CAISGSTDTQYF
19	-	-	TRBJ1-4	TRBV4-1	TGCGCCAGCAGCCAAGATCAATCAGGGTGGGGAGCAACTAATGAAAAACTGTTTTTT	CASSQDQSGWGATNEKLFF
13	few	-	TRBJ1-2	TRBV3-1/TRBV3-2	TGTGCCAGCAGCCCGGACACCTACTATGGCTACACCTTC	CASSPDTYYGYTF
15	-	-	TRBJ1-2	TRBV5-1	TGCGCCAGCAGCTCCTCATGGGCCGACCGGGTTGGCTACACCTTC	CASSSSWADRVGYTF
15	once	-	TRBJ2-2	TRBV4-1	TGCGCCAGCAGCCATGCGCTACAGGCGTCCGGGGAGCTGTTTTTT	CASSHALQASGELFF
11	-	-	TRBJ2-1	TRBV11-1	TGTGCCAGCAGCTCCCGGGATGAGCAGTTCTTC	CASSSRDEQFF
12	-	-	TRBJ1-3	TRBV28	TGTGCCAGCATGGGGACTGGAAACACCATATATTTT	CASMGTGNTIYF
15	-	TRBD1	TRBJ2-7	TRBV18	TGTGCCAGCTCACCACCGAGACAGGGGGCCTACGAGCAGTACTTC	CASSPPRQGAYEQYF
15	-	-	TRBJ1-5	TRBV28	TGTGCCAGCAGTATCCCACAGGGATTAAATCAGCCCCAGCATTTT	CASSIPQGLNQPQHF
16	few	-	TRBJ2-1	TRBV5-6	TGTGCCAGCAGCTTGGCAATCGCGGTCTTTTACAATGAGCAGTTCTTC	CASSLAIAVFYNEQFF
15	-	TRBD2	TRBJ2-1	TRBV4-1	TGCGCCAGCAGCCTCGGACTAGCGGACTACAATGAGCAGTTCTTC	CASSLGLADYNEQFF
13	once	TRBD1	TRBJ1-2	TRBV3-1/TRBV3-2	TGTGCCAGCAGCCACCGGGACAGGTTAGGCTACACCTTC	CASSHRDRLGYTF
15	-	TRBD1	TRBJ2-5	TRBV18	TGTGCCAGCTCGAGACAGGGGGCCGGGGAAGAGACCCAGTACTTC	CASSRQGAGEETQYF
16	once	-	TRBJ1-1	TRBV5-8	TGTGCCAGCAGCTTGGGACTCCTGGGAATAGACACTGAAGCTTTCTTT	CASSLGLLGIDTEAFF
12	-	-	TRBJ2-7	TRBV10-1	TGCGCCAGCAGTGATCACTCCTACGAGCAGTACTTC	CASSDHSYEQYF
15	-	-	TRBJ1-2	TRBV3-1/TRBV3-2	TGTGCCAGCAGCCACCCACACGGCGGGACGGGAGGCTACACCTTC	CASSHPHGGTGGYTF
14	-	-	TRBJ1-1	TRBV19	TGTGCCAGTAGTCTCGCGACAGAGAACACTGAAGCTTTCTTT	CASSLATENTEAFF
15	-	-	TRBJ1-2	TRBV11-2	TGTGCCAGCAGCCCGGCGGTGGGCGCTGGCTATGGCTACACCTTC	CASSPAVGAGYGYTF
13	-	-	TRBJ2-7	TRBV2	TGTGCCAGCACGCCGGGCTTCGATTACGAGCAGTACTTC	CASTPGFDYEQYF
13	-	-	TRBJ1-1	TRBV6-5	TGTGCCAGCCAACAAAGGGGGAACACTGAAGCTTTCTTT	CASQQRGNTEAFF
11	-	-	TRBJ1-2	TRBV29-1	TGCAGCGTTGCTGGGAACTATGGCTACACCTTC	CSVAGNYGYTF
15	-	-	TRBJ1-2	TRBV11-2	TGTGCCAGCAGCGCACTGACTCAGGGATCTTACGGCTACACCTTC	CASSALTQGSYGYTF
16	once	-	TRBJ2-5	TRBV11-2	TGTGCCAGCAGCTTAGATGGAGGGCGGGACCAAGAGACCCAGTACTTC	CASSLDGGRDQETQYF